This T cell receptor (beta chain) was sequenced in a study of CD8+CD57+ T cells in acquired aplastic anemia. Study in general: Each DNA sample taken from sorted CD4+ and CD8+ cells came to about 3.4 ug on average.

Study results and limitations: CD8+ Simpson's diversity did not differ significantly between patients and controls. Patients and controls turned out to have approximately 29 CD8+ CDR3 sequences in common.

Individuals selected for sequencing had exhibited CD8+CD57+ cell expansion on flow cytometry. Patient blood was sampled before any therapy had been received. A remark on this clonotype: The antigen is undetermined.

Genomic DNA constituted the template upon which TCR beta VDJ and CDR3 profiling was performed. In TCRdb, the reads were re-called with MiXCR into one record per CDR3 protein. The sample consists of around 430,000 distinct CDR3 sequences, around 33% of them appearing once. The ends lost 6 bases at V and 1 base at J; junction bases unmatched: 5. CDR3 length: 13 residues. Germline assignment: CDR1 DFQATT and CDR2 SNEGSKA (reference sequence). This chain joins TRBV20-1 and TRBJ1-2, with 7 bases that match TRBD1. The sequence was collected from a human donor with aplastic anemia. Sequenced input: sorted CD4+, CD8+, or CD8+CD57+ T cells (not recorded which) from PBMCs. The CDR3 here is CSAGDRNNYGYTF. The CDR3 nucleotides read TGCAGTGCCGGGGACAGAAATAACTATGGCTACACCTTC.